These T cell receptor beta chains were read from a single sample in a study of siplizumab effects on memory and regulatory T cells. Generated by immunoSEQ multiplex PCR, the TCRdb table keeps only in-frame clones and is missing some. The sample contains approximately 100,000 clones, about 94% of which appear only once. The sample was non-Treg CD4+ T cells sorted from blood. The receptors stem from a human donor in good health. CDR3s include the opening cysteine and the closing phenylalanine or tryptophan. The D gene is left open where the match is weak. Only part of the rows carry a size: once, few, many, or a class if the clone is expanded.

D	V	size	J	DNA	CDR3
.	TRBV28	.	TRBJ2-5	TGTGCCAGCAGTTTTCGCGGGACAGCATCGGAGACCCAGTACTTC	CASSFRGTASETQYF
.	TRBV28	.	TRBJ1-1	TGTGCCAGCAGTTTATTGGCCCTTACTGGTGTCGAGGCTTTCTTT	CASSLLALTGVEAFF
.	TRBV5-1	.	TRBJ1-5	TGCGCCAGCAGCTTACGTATTCGGACGGAGCATAGCAATCAGCCCCAGCATTTT	CASSLRIRTEHSNQPQHF
.	TRBV6-5	.	TRBJ2-7	TGTGCCAGCAGTTACCGGGACGAGCAGTACTTC	CASSYRDEQYF
.	TRBV18	.	TRBJ1-1	TGTGCCAGCACGCCGACGGGGAATGGGAACACTGAAGCTTTCTTT	CASTPTGNGNTEAFF
.	TRBV18	.	TRBJ2-5	TGTGCCAGCTCACCCGGCCTAAGGGAGACCCAGTACTTC	CASSPGLRETQYF
.	TRBV28	.	TRBJ1-5	TGTGCCAGCACCAGGGGAAGCAATCAGCCCCAGCATTTT	CASTRGSNQPQHF
.	TRBV19	.	TRBJ2-3	TGTGCCAGTAGTGCCGTAGCGGCCGACACAGATACGCAGTATTTT	CASSAVAADTDTQYF
.	TRBV10-3	.	TRBJ2-5	TGTGCCATCAGTGGTGGGCAGGAAGAGACCCAGTACTTC	CAISGGQEETQYF
.	TRBV30	.	TRBJ2-7	TGTGCCCTACATCCTCCGACGTCTTCCTACGAGCAGTACTTC	CALHPPTSSYEQYF
.	TRBV10-1	.	TRBJ2-5	TGCGCCAGCAGTGGGACAGCTCAAGAGACCCAGTACTTC	CASSGTAQETQYF
.	TRBV5-4	.	TRBJ2-7	TGTGCCAGCAGCCCGGGACTCCGGACCTACGAGCAGTACTTC	CASSPGLRTYEQYF
.	TRBV7-9	.	TRBJ1-2	TGTGCCAGCAGCTTAGGGAACTATGGCTACACCTTC	CASSLGNYGYTF
.	TRBV5-6	.	TRBJ2-7	TGTGCCAGCAGCTTGAACCGCTACGAGCAGTACTTC	CASSLNRYEQYF
TRBD1	TRBV5-1	.	TRBJ2-1	TGCGCCAGCAGCCAGGGACAGGGCACGGATGAGCAGTTCTTC	CASSQGQGTDEQFF
TRBD2	TRBV2	.	TRBJ2-3	TGTGCCAGCAGTGTGCTACTAGCGGGAAAAGATACGCAGTATTTT	CASSVLLAGKDTQYF
TRBD1	TRBV6-1	.	TRBJ2-1	TGTGCCAGCAGTGCCGGACAGGGTACCTACAATGAGCAGTTCTTC	CASSAGQGTYNEQFF
.	TRBV5-1	once	TRBJ1-1	TGCGCCAGCAGTTTCGACAGTCCTGAAGTGACTGAAGCTTTCTTT	CASSFDSPEVTEAFF
TRBD2	TRBV5-1	.	TRBJ2-3	TGCGCCAGCAGTAACGTCGGTCTTAGCGGGAGGGACGGGAAAGATACGCAGTATTTT	CASSNVGLSGRDGKDTQYF
.	TRBV18	few	TRBJ1-5	TGTGCCAGCTCACCGGTGTGGGAGAGCAATCAGCCCCAGCATTTT	CASSPVWESNQPQHF
.	TRBV5-4	once	TRBJ1-5	TGTGCCAGCAAGCTTGGTTCAGGGCAACTGGAATCCCAGCCCCAGCATTTT	CASKLGSGQLESQPQHF
TRBD1	TRBV6-6	.	TRBJ1-3	TGTGCCAGCACCTACAGGGGTGGTGGAAACACCATATATTTT	CASTYRGGGNTIYF
.	TRBV6-5	.	TRBJ1-1	TGTGCCAGCAAGAACGGGGGGGGCTCCAACACTGAAGCTTTCTTT	CASKNGGGSNTEAFF
TRBD1	TRBV5-1	.	TRBJ2-1	TGCGCCAGCAGCCGGCCCGGGACAGGTACCTACAATGAGCAGTTCTTC	CASSRPGTGTYNEQFF
TRBD2	TRBV30	.	TRBJ2-3	TGTGCCTGGGGACTAGCGGGATCGGGGACGCAGTATTTT	CAWGLAGSGTQYF
.	TRBV18	.	TRBJ2-5	TGTGCCAGCTCACCACAAGAGACCCAGTACTTC	CASSPQETQYF
.	TRBV27	.	TRBJ1-5	TGTGCCAGCAGTTGGTCAGGGATGAGTCAGCCCCAGCATTTT	CASSWSGMSQPQHF
TRBD2	TRBV7-3	.	TRBJ2-3	TGTGCCAGCACCTCGACCGGGACTAGCGGAGATACGCAGTATTTT	CASTSTGTSGDTQYF
.	TRBV5-6	.	TRBJ1-2	TGTGCCAGCAGCTTGGCTAACGCTAACTATGGCTACACCTTC	CASSLANANYGYTF
TRBD1	TRBV5-5	.	TRBJ2-1	TGTGCCAGCAGCCCTACAGGGGGTATTAAGAATGAGCAGTTCTTC	CASSPTGGIKNEQFF
TRBD2	TRBV4-2	.	TRBJ2-1	TGTGCCAGCAGCGTTCTTTTAGCGGGGGCCTCCTACAATGAGCAGTTCTTC	CASSVLLAGASYNEQFF
.	TRBV28	.	TRBJ1-2	TGTGCCAGCAGTTTAATTCGGCAGCCCTATGGCTACACCTTC	CASSLIRQPYGYTF
.	TRBV6-5	few	TRBJ2-1	TGTGCCAGCAGTAAACAAGGGGGGAATGAGCAGTTCTTC	CASSKQGGNEQFF